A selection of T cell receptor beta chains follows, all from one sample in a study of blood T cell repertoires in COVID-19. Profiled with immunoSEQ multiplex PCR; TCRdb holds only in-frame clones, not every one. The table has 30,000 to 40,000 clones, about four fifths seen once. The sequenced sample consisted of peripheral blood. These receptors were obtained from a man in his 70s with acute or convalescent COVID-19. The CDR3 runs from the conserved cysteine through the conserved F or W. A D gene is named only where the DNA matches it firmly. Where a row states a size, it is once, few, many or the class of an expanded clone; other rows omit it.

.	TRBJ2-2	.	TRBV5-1	CASSGQGSPGELFF	TGCGCCAGCAGCGGCCAGGGGAGCCCCGGGGAGCTGTTTTTT
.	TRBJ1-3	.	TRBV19	CASILQGSGNTIYF	TGTGCCAGTATTCTACAGGGTTCTGGAAACACCATATATTTT
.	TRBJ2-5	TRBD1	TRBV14	CASSQGRGRETQYF	TGTGCCAGCAGCCAGGGCAGGGGGAGAGAGACCCAGTACTTC
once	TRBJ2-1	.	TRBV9	CASSVALLEVENNEQFF	TGTGCCAGCAGCGTAGCTTTATTAGAGGTTGAAAACAATGAGCAGTTCTTC
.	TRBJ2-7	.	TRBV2	CASNQGFSYEQYF	TGTGCCAGCAACCAGGGGTTCAGCTACGAGCAGTACTTC
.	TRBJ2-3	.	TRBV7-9	CASSLERDTQYF	TGTGCCAGCAGCTTAGAGAGGGATACGCAGTATTTT
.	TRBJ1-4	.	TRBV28	CASGRGGADEKLFF	TGTGCCAGCGGACGGGGGGGCGCCGATGAAAAACTGTTTTTT
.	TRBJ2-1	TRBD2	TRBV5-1	CASSLAGGSGRANEQFF	TGCGCCAGCAGCTTGGCCGGAGGAAGCGGGAGGGCCAATGAGCAGTTCTTC
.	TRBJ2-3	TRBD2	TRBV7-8	CASSPAGAGTDTQYF	TGTGCCAGCAGTCCAGCGGGAGCGGGCACAGATACGCAGTATTTT
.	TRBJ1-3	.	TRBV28	CATSPGTGNTIYF	TGTGCCACCTCGCCGGGTACTGGAAACACCATATATTTT
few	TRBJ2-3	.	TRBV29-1	CSGGGGATDTQYF	TGCAGCGGGGGAGGGGGGGCTACAGATACGCAGTATTTT
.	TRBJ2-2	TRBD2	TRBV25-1	CASSEYGLAGRHTGELFF	TGTGCCAGCAGTGAGTACGGACTAGCGGGACGGCACACCGGGGAGCTGTTTTTT
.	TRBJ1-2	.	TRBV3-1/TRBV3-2	CASSQAEGAYYGYTF	TGTGCCAGCAGCCAAGCGGAGGGCGCGTACTATGGCTACACCTTC
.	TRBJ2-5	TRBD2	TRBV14	CASSQWEGETQYF	TGTGCCAGCAGCCAATGGGAGGGGGAGACCCAGTACTTC
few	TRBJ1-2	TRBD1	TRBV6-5	CASNSGQIGAGYTF	TGTGCCAGCAATTCGGGACAGATAGGAGCTGGCTACACCTTC
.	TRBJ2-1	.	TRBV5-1	CASSLSGSEYNEQFF	TGCGCCAGCAGCTTGAGTGGTTCGGAGTACAATGAGCAGTTCTTC
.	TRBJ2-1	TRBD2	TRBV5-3	CARSLALADNNEQFF	TGTGCCAGAAGCTTGGCACTAGCGGATAACAATGAGCAGTTCTTC
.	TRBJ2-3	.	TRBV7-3	CASSLTSSTDTQYF	TGTGCCAGCAGCTTAACGAGCAGCACAGATACGCAGTATTTT
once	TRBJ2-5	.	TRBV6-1	CASSDLAEGGPQETQYF	TGTGCCAGCAGTGATCTAGCGGAGGGGGGGCCTCAAGAGACCCAGTACTTC
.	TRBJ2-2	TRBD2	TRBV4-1	CASSPFRGGRTAGELFF	TGCGCCAGCAGCCCTTTTCGGGGAGGGAGAACGGCCGGGGAGCTGTTTTTT
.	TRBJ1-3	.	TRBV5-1	CASSLAGSRVSGNTIYF	TGCGCCAGCAGCTTGGCAGGATCCAGGGTCTCGGGAAACACCATATATTTT
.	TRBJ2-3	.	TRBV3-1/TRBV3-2	CASSPLRGAPQDTQYF	TGTGCCAGCAGCCCCCTCCGCGGGGCCCCTCAAGATACGCAGTATTTT
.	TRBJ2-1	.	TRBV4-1	CASRAVGTVYNEQFF	TGCGCCAGCAGGGCAGTCGGGACTGTATACAATGAGCAGTTCTTC
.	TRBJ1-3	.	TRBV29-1	CSVEYEDSGNTIYF	TGCAGCGTTGAATATGAGGACTCTGGAAACACCATATATTTT
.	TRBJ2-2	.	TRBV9	CASSAGLSPSTGELFF	TGTGCCAGCAGCGCCGGACTCTCCCCCAGCACCGGGGAGCTGTTTTTT
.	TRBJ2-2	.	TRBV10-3	CAISADGNTGELFF	TGTGCCATTAGCGCCGACGGAAACACCGGGGAGCTGTTTTTT
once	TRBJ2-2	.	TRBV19	CASKGQGITGELFF	TGTGCCAGTAAAGGGCAGGGAATCACCGGGGAGCTGTTTTTT
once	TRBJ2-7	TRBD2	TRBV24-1	CATSLSGGYEQYF	TGTGCCACCAGCTTGTCGGGGGGCTACGAGCAGTACTTC
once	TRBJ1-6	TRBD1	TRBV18	CASSPGQGRSPLHF	TGTGCCAGCTCACCGGGACAGGGTCGATCACCCCTCCACTTT
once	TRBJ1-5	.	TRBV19	CASSIRQGPMGPQHF	TGTGCCAGTAGTATAAGGCAGGGGCCGATGGGACCCCAGCATTTT
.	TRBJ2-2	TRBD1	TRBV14	CASSQGTGRTGELFF	TGTGCCAGCAGCCAAGGGACAGGGCGAACCGGGGAGCTGTTTTTT
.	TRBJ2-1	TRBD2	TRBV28	CASSPGLASNEQFF	TGTGCCAGCAGCCCGGGACTAGCGAGCAATGAGCAGTTCTTC
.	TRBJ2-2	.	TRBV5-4	CASSLTRERWVGNTGELFF	TGTGCCAGCAGCTTGACCAGGGAACGGTGGGTGGGGAACACCGGGGAGCTGTTTTTT
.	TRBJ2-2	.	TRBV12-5	CASGPQGTGELFF	TGTGCTAGTGGTCCCCAGGGGACCGGGGAGCTGTTTTTT
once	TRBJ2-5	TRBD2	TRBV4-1	CASSQELPGLAVQETQYF	TGCGCCAGCAGCCAGGAACTTCCGGGACTAGCGGTTCAAGAGACCCAGTACTTC
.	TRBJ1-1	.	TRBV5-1	CASSADMNTEAFF	TGCGCCAGCAGCGCGGACATGAACACTGAAGCTTTCTTT
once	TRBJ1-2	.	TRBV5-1	CASSSQQGPNYGYTF	TGCGCCAGCAGCTCGCAACAGGGACCTAACTATGGCTACACCTTC
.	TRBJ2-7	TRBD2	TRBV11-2	CASTRGLAGEGYEQYF	TGTGCCAGCACCAGGGGACTAGCGGGAGAGGGCTACGAGCAGTACTTC
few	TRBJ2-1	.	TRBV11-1	CASSPQGLLNNEQFF	TGTGCCAGCAGTCCTCAGGGCCTGTTAAACAATGAGCAGTTCTTC
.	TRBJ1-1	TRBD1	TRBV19	CASKDRMNTEAFF	TGTGCCAGTAAGGACAGGATGAACACTGAAGCTTTCTTT
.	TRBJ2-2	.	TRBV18	CASSPDSENTGELFF	TGTGCCAGCTCACCCGATAGCGAGAACACCGGGGAGCTGTTTTTT
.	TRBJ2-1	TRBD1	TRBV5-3	CARSLAGTGGGNEQFF	TGTGCCAGAAGCTTGGCCGGGACAGGGGGTGGCAATGAGCAGTTCTTC
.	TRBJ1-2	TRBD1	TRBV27	CASSFDRDADYGYTF	TGTGCCAGCAGTTTCGACAGGGACGCGGACTATGGCTACACCTTC
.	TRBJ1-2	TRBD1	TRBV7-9	CASSFRTGGGPGYGYTF	TGTGCCAGCAGCTTCCGGACAGGGGGCGGCCCAGGCTATGGCTACACCTTC
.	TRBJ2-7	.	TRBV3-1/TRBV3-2	CASSQYHSRVSSYEQYF	TGTGCCAGCAGCCAGTACCACAGCAGGGTAAGCTCCTACGAGCAGTACTTC
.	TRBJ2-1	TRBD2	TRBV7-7	CASSFGTSGEQFF	TGTGCTAGCAGCTTTGGGACTAGCGGCGAGCAGTTCTTC
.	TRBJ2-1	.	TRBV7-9	CASGQDLAYNEQFF	TGTGCCAGCGGCCAAGACTTGGCTTACAATGAGCAGTTCTTC
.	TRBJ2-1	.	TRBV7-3	CASSPHSSDYNEQFF	TGTGCCAGCAGCCCACACTCTAGCGACTACAATGAGCAGTTCTTC
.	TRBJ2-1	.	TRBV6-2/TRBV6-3	CASSYRSGLNEQFF	TGTGCCAGCAGTTACAGGAGCGGGCTAAATGAGCAGTTCTTC
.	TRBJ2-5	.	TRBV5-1	CASRSGFGLTQETQYF	TGCGCCAGCAGGTCGGGGTTTGGCCTCACCCAAGAGACCCAGTACTTC
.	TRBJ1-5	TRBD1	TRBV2	CASSLGQGNQPQHF	TGTGCCAGCAGTCTGGGACAGGGGAATCAGCCCCAGCATTTT
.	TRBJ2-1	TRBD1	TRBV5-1	CASSLEPGGDEQFF	TGCGCCAGCAGCTTGGAGCCAGGGGGCGATGAGCAGTTCTTC
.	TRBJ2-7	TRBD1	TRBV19	CASSIWGTGGSYEQYF	TGTGCCAGTAGTATATGGGGGACAGGGGGCTCCTACGAGCAGTACTTC